The 25 T cell receptor beta chains listed next were all sequenced from one sample in a study of shared clonotypes between healthy human individuals. Method: immunoSEQ multiplex PCR; TCRdb's copy keeps in-frame clones and lacks some. Of over a million clones listed, approximately 76% are singletons. The sequencing input was memory CD4+ T cells sorted from blood. Subset defined: CD45RA-negative fraction. The receptors originated from a man aged 18 to 29 in good health.

The gene calls are TRBV10-2 and TRBJ2-3; tentative D call: TRBD2 (6 bases). Germline values: CDR1 WSHSY, CDR2 SAAADI. Trimming shortened V by 8 bases and J by 3 bases, and 12 bases separated the two germline ends. CDR3 length: 13 residues. The CDR3 bases are TGCGCCAGCTGTACGGGACTGACAGATACGCAGTATTTT. Translated: CASCTGLTDTQYF.

The chain has TRBV6-6 and TRBJ2-4; D ambiguous. The CDR3 runs 13 residues. Germline CDR1 is MNHNY and CDR2 is SVGAGI (reference sequence). The V end lost 9 bases, the J end lost 0 bases, and 9 bases lay between the germline ends. In DNA form, the CDR3 reads TGTGCCAGTGTTTCCCTAGCCAAAAACATTCAGTACTTC. Residues: CASVSLAKNIQYF.

The V call is TRBV7-2, the J call TRBJ1-5; D is unresolved. The CDR3 length is 15 residues. The ends were cut back, 5 bases at V and 0 bases at J, with 11 bases in the middle. Germline CDR1 is SGHTA and CDR2 is FQGNSA. DNA of the CDR3: TGTGCCAGCAGCCAGACTCCTCATAGCAATCAGCCCCAGCATTTT. This codes for CASSQTPHSNQPQHF.

This sequence joins TRBV11-2 and TRBJ2-5; tentatively, D is TRBD2 (7 bases). Germline assignment: CDR1 SGHAT and CDR2 FQNNGV. V was clipped by 1 base and J by 4 bases, with 16 bases between them. This CDR3 has 16 amino acids. CDR3 residues: CASSLGSMRGGETQYF. CDR3 bases: TGTGCCAGCAGCTTAGGCAGTATGAGGGGGGGAGAGACCCAGTACTTC.

The chain uses TRBV7-2 and TRBJ1-6; TRBD1 agrees at 7 bases. The V gene's germline CDR1 is SGHTA and CDR2 FQGNSA. Losses at the gene ends were 2 bases for V and 7 bases for J; bases not matched to a gene: 5. This CDR3 comprises 15 residues. The DNA for the CDR3 is TGTGCCAGCAGCTTATCCGCAGGGGGGAATTCACCCCTCCACTTT. It codes for CASSLSAGGNSPLHF.

The chain joins TRBV7-2 to TRBJ2-1; 8 positions agree with TRBD2. CDR1 SGHTA and CDR2 FQGNSA come from the germline V gene. This CDR3 is 14 amino acids long. V was clipped by 1 base and J by 12 bases; unmatched bases: 8. CDR3 nucleotide sequence: TGTGCCAGCAGCTTAGAAGCGGGAGTCAGCGGGCAGTTCTTC. This gives the protein CASSLEAGVSGQFF. Full variable domain (rest looked up from reference TRBV7-2 and TRBJ2-1): GAGVSQSPSNKVTEKGKDVELRCDPISGHTALYWYRQSLGQGLEFLIYFQGNSAPDKSGLPSDRFSAERTGGSVSTLTIQRTQQEDSAVYLCASSLEAGVSGQFFGPGTRLTVL.

CDR3 sequence: CASSLSGALQGYEQYF. CDR3 nucleotides: TGTGCCAGCAGTTTATCTGGCGCGTTGCAGGGTTACGAGCAGTACTTC. This sequence joins TRBV27 and TRBJ2-7, with D tentatively TRBD1 (5 bases). Between the trimmed V and J ends, which lost 0 bases and 4 bases, there was a span of 16 bases. The CDR3 contains 16 residues. Per germline, CDR1 MNHEY and CDR2 SMNVEV (reference sequence).

The rearrangement joins TRBV10-3 to TRBJ1-1, with 9 bases fitting TRBD1. The CDR3 spans 15 residues. Looked up from germline, CDR1 is ENHRY and CDR2 is SYGVKD. V gave up 6 bases and J gave up 1 base; unmatched junction bases: 6. The DNA of the CDR3 is TGTGCCATCAGCGCTACACAGGGGGCGAACACTGAAGCTTTCTTT. Translation: CAISATQGANTEAFF.

This chain uses TRBV10-3 with TRBJ2-7; D is perhaps TRBD2 (6 bases). The germline V gene encodes CDR1 ENHRY and CDR2 SYGVKD. The CDR3 consists of 13 residues. The V and J ends lost 5 bases and 0 bases respectively, with 8 bases between them. CDR3 in amino acids: CAISRESSYEQYF. The DNA for the CDR3 is TGTGCCATCAGTCGGGAGAGCTCCTACGAGCAGTACTTC.

This clone was counted only a few times. This chain connects TRBV30 to TRBJ1-6; D ambiguous. V lost 0 bases and J 8 bases, leaving 11 bases between the germline ends. The CDR3 runs 14 residues. The germline V gene encodes CDR1 GTSNPN and CDR2 SVGIG (reference sequence). The CDR3 region is CAWSVRAGDSPLHF. The CDR3 DNA reads as TGTGCCTGGAGTGTTCGAGCCGGCGATTCACCCCTCCACTTT. Using reference TRBV30 and TRBJ1-6 for the parts outside the CDR3, the full variable domain is SQTIHQWPATLVQPVGSPLSLECTVEGTSNPNLYWYRQAAGRGLQLLFYSVGIGQISSEVPQNLSASRPQDRQFILSSKKLLLSDSGFYLCAWSVRAGDSPLHFGNGTRLTVT.

This clone came up a few times. The rearrangement uses TRBV6-5 and TRBJ2-1, with TRBD2 matching over 14 bases. Germline V gives CDR1 MNHEY, CDR2 SVGAGI. The CDR3 contains 15 residues. Trimming cost V 4 bases and J 10 bases; bases outside gene matches: 6. The CDR3 region has the DNA TGTGCCAGCAGTTCCGGGACTAGCGGGAGAGGCGAGCAGTTCTTC. The encoded protein is CASSSGTSGRGEQFF.

J is TRBJ2-3 and V is TRBV7-2; D is undetermined. This CDR3 contains 14 residues. V shed 5 bases and J shed 5 bases, with 14 bases lying between them. The germline V gene encodes CDR1 SGHTA and CDR2 FQGNSA. This CDR3 reads CASSLSMRGDTQYF. DNA for the CDR3: TGTGCCAGCAGCCTGTCGATGCGTGGAGATACGCAGTATTTT.

The chain couples TRBV5-6 to TRBJ1-4; 8 nucleotides match TRBD1. CDR1 and CDR2 (germline): SGHDT, YYEEEE. V was clipped by 4 bases and J by 7 bases; unmatched bases: 9. The CDR3 covers 15 residues. The chain's CDR3 is CASSLGQGVSEKLFF. CDR3 coding DNA: TGTGCCAGCAGCCTAGGACAGGGCGTAAGTGAAAAACTGTTTTTT.

V is TRBV11-2 and J is TRBJ2-2; D remains unclear. Germline V gene sequence: CDR1 SGHAT, CDR2 FQNNGV. The CDR3 totals 15 residues. Trimming removed 5 bases from V and 4 bases from J, with 14 bases in between. CDR3 sequence (DNA): TGTGCCAGCAGCCCCCAATCCGCAGTCACCGGGGAGCTGTTTTTT. The encoded protein is CASSPQSAVTGELFF.

This clone is a singleton in its sample. The chain joins TRBV29-1 to TRBJ2-3; 11 bases line up with TRBD1. The CDR3 runs to 18 residues. Per the germline V gene, CDR1 is SQVTM and CDR2 is ANQGSEA. The junction had 13 bases not matched to a gene; V was cut back by 4 bases and J by 1 base. This CDR3 reads CSVVPRDRGFPGTDTQYF. In DNA form, the CDR3 reads TGCAGCGTTGTCCCGAGGGACAGGGGGTTCCCTGGCACAGATACGCAGTATTTT.

This clone is a singleton in its sample. The rearrangement joins TRBV4-2 to TRBJ2-3; 12 bases agree with TRBD2. Losses at the gene ends were 0 bases for V and 5 bases for J; bases not matched to a gene: 6. CDR3 length: 17 amino acids. Germline V gene lookup returns CDR1 LGHNA and CDR2 YNFKEQ. The CDR3 region is CASSQDGASGGGDTQYF. CDR3 in DNA: TGTGCCAGCAGCCAAGATGGCGCTAGCGGGGGGGGAGATACGCAGTATTTT.

About this clone: Being one base from a much bigger clone, this may be a read error. Other nucleotide sequences in the sample specify the same CDR3. The genes are TRBV7-2 and TRBJ2-7; D is unclear. CDR1 is SGHTA and CDR2 is FQGNSA in the germline V gene. Trimming took 5 bases from V and 3 from J, leaving 8 bases between them. CDR3 length: 12 amino acids. The CDR3 spells CASSLNNYEQYF. The DNA for the CDR3 is TGTGCCAGCAGCCTAAATAACTACGAGCAGTACTTC.

The chain joins TRBV5-4 to TRBJ1-2; maybe TRBD1 (5 bases). Looked up from germline, CDR1 is SGHNT and CDR2 is YYREEE (reference sequence). The CDR3 extends over 14 amino acids. V gave up 4 bases and J gave up 5 bases, with 15 bases separating them. CDR3 nucleotides: TGTGCCAGCAGCACGGGACGGGGCCGGTATGGCTACACCTTC. Residues: CASSTGRGRYGYTF.

Here the CDR3 DNA reads TGTGCCAGCCGGCAGGGGACCCTCCTCACAGATACGCAGTATTTT. It encodes CASRQGTLLTDTQYF. The chain combines TRBV6-1 with TRBJ2-3; tentative D call: TRBD1 (6 bases). The V gene's germline CDR1 is MNHNS and CDR2 SASEGT. Between the trimmed V and J ends, which lost 8 bases and 2 bases, there was a span of 17 bases. This CDR3 region has 15 residues.

This clone was seen once. This chain connects TRBV25-1 to TRBJ1-2; D unclear. Trimming left V 3 bases short and J 8 bases short, with 10 bases between. Per germline, CDR1 MGHDK and CDR2 SYGVNS. The CDR3 is 12 amino acids. CDR3 nucleotide sequence: TGTGCCAGCAGTGAGTCAACTGAGGGCTACACCTTC. This translates into CASSESTEGYTF.

The chain links TRBV7-2 to TRBJ2-2, with D unclear. CDR3 length equals 13 residues. V was pared by 5 bases and J by 6 bases, with 10 bases between. Germline assignment: CDR1 SGHTA and CDR2 FQGNSA. CDR3 in DNA: TGTGCCAGCAGCCCAGCGCTGGCCGGGGAGCTGTTTTTT. Translated, it gives CASSPALAGELFF.

The rearrangement links TRBV4-3 to TRBJ1-2; 11 positions match TRBD1. The CDR3 consists of 14 residues. V shed 1 base, J shed 6 bases, and the junction held 1 base outside the gene matches. Germline values: CDR1 LGHNA, CDR2 YSLEER. The CDR3 region is CASSQADRGHGYTF. The CDR3 nucleotides are TGCGCCAGCAGCCAAGCGGACAGGGGGCATGGCTACACCTTC.

Remarks on this clone: The same CDR3 arises from other DNA sequences in this sample as well. The chain has TRBV5-6 and TRBJ2-5, with TRBD1 as a possible D gene (5 bases). CDR3 length: 13 residues. The germline CDR1 and CDR2 sequences are SGHDT and YYEEEE. Trimming cost V 1 base and J 3 bases, with 7 bases left between them. The CDR3 DNA is TGTGCCAGCAGCTTGCTACAGGAAGAGACCCAGTACTTC. It is translated as CASSLLQEETQYF.

The rearrangement joins TRBV6-5 to TRBJ1-2; D uncertain. The V gene's germline CDR1 is MNHEY and CDR2 SVGAGI. The V end lost 5 bases, the J end lost 4 bases, and 17 bases lay between the germline ends. The length of the CDR3 is 15 residues. CDR3 sequence reads: CASSTPGRLGYGYTF. In DNA, the CDR3 is TGTGCCAGCAGTACCCCGGGCCGGCTGGGCTATGGCTACACCTTC.

Concerning this clone: Other nucleotide sequences from this sample produce the same CDR3. This chain uses TRBV19 with TRBJ2-1, with D unclear. V gave up 0 bases and J gave up 4 bases, with 4 bases separating them. CDR1 is LNHDA, CDR2 SQIVND, per germline (reference sequence). There are 13 residues in the CDR3. The CDR3 sequence is CASSIDRYNEQFF. CDR3 DNA sequence: TGTGCCAGTAGTATAGACAGATACAATGAGCAGTTCTTC.